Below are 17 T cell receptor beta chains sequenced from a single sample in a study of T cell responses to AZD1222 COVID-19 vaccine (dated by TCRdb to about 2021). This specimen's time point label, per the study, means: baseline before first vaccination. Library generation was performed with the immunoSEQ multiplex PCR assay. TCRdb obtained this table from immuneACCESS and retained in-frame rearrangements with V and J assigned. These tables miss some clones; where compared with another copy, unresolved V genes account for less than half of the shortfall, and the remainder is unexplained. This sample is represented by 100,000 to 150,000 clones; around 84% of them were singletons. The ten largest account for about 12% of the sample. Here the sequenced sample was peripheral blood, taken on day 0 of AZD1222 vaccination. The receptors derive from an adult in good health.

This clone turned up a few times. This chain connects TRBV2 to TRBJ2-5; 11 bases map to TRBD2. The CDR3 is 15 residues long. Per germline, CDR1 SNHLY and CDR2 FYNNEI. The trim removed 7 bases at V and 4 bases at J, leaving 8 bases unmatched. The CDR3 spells CASKGIAGGPETQYF. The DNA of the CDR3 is TGTGCCAGCAAAGGGATAGCGGGGGGGCCAGAGACCCAGTACTTC. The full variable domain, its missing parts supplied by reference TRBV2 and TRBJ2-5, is EPEVTQTPSHQVTQMGQEVILRCVPISNHLYFYWYRQILGQKVEFLVSFYNNEISEKSEIFDDQFSVERPDGSNFTLKIRSTKLEDSAMYFCASKGIAGGPETQYFGPGTRLLVL.

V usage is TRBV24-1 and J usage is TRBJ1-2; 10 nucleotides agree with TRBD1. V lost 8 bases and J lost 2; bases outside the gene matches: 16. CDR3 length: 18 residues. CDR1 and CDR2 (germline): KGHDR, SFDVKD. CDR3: CATTRRRTGGPRNYGYTF. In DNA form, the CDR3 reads TGTGCCACCACCCGTCGCCGGACAGGGGGTCCTCGAAACTATGGCTACACCTTC.

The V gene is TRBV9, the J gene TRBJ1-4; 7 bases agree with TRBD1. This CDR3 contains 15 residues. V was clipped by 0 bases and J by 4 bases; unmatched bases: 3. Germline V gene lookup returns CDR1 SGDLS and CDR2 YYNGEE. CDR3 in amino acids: CASSVGGGINEKLFF. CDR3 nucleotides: TGTGCCAGCAGCGTAGGAGGGGGCATTAATGAAAAACTGTTTTTT.

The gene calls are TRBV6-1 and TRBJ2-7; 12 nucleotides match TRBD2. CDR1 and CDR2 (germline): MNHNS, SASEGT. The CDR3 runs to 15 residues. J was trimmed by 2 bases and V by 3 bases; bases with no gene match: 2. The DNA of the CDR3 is TGTGCCAGCAGTGACCTAGCGGGGGGGACCTACGAGCAGTACTTC. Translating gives CASSDLAGGTYEQYF.

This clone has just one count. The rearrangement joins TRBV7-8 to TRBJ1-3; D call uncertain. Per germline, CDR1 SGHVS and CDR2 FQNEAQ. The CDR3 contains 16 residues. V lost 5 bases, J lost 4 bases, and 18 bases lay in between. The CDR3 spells CASSPGTAGRGNTIYF. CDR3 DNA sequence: TGTGCCAGCAGCCCGGGCACAGCGGGTCGGGGAAACACCATATATTTT.

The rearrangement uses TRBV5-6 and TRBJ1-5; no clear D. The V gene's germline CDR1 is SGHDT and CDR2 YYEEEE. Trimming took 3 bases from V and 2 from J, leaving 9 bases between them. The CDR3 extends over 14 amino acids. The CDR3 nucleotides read TGTGCCAGCAGCTGGGGTGGCGGCAATCAGCCCCAGCATTTT. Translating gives CASSWGGGNQPQHF.

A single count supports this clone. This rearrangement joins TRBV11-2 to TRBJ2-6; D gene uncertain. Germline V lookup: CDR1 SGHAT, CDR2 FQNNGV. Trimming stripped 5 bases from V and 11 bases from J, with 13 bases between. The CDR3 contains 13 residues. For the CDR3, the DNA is TGTGCCAGCAGCCGTAGTCCGTCGGACGTCCTGACTTTC. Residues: CASSRSPSDVLTF.

The CDR3 here is CAIMGQGNSPLHF. For the CDR3, the DNA is TGTGCCATCATGGGACAGGGGAATTCACCCCTCCACTTT. This chain joins TRBV10-3 and TRBJ1-6, with TRBD1 matching over 10 bases. The germline V gene encodes CDR1 ENHRY and CDR2 SYGVKD. Germline trimming cut 7 bases from V and 7 bases from J; bases unmatched to any gene: 1. The length of the CDR3 is 13 residues.

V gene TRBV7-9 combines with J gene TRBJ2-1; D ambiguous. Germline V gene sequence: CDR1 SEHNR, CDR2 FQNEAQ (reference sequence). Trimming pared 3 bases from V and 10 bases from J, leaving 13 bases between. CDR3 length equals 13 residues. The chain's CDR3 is CASSFNLSAEQFF. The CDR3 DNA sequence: TGTGCCAGCAGCTTCAATTTGTCGGCAGAGCAGTTCTTC.

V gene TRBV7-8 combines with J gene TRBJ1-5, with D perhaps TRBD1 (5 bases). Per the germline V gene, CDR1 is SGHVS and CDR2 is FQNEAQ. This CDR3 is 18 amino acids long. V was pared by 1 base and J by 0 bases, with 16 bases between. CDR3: CASSLGPRGTYSNQPQHF. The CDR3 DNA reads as TGTGCCAGCAGCTTAGGCCCCCGGGGGACCTATAGCAATCAGCCCCAGCATTTT.

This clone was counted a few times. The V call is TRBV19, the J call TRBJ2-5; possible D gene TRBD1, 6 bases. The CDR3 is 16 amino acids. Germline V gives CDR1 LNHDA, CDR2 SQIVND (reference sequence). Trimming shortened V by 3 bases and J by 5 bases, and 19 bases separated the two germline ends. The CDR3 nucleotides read TGTGCCAGTAGTATTACCAGGGCAGGGGCTGCTGAGACCCAGTACTTC. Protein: CASSITRAGAAETQYF.

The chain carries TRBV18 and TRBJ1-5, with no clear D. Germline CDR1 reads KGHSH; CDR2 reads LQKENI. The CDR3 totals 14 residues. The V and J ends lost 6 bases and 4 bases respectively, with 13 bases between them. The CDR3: CASSHDGMNQPQHF. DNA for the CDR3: TGTGCCAGCTCCCATGACGGAATGAATCAGCCCCAGCATTTT.

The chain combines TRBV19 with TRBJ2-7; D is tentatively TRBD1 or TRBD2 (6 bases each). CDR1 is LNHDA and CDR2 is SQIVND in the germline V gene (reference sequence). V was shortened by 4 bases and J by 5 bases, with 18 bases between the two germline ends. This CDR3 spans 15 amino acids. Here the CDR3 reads CASSTIEGEVHEQYF. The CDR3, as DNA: TGTGCCAGTAGTACCATAGAGGGGGAGGTCCACGAGCAGTACTTC.

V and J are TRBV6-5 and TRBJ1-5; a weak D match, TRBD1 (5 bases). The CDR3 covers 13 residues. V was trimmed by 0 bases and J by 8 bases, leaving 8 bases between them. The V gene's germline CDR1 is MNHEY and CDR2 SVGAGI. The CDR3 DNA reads TGTGCCAGCAGTTACTCCCCGGGGGAGCCCCAGCATTTT. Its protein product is CASSYSPGEPQHF.

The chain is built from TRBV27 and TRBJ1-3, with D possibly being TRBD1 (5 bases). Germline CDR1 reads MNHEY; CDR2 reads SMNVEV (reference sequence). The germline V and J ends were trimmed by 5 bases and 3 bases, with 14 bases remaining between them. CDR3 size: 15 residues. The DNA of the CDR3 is TGTGCCAGCAGTCCATGGGGGTCTAATGGAAACACCATATATTTT. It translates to CASSPWGSNGNTIYF.

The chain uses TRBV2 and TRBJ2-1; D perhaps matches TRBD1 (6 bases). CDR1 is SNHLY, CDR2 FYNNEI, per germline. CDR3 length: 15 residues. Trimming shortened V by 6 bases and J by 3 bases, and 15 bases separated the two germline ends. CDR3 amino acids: CASSEQGGHYNEQFF. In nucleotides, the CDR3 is TGTGCCAGCAGCGAACAGGGCGGGCACTACAATGAGCAGTTCTTC.

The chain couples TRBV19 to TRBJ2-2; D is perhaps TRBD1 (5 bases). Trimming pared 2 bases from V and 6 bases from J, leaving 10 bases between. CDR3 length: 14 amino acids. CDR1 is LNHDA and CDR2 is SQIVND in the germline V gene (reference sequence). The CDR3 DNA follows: TGTGCCAGTAGTATACAGGGTCGGGCCGGGGAGCTGTTTTTT. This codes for CASSIQGRAGELFF. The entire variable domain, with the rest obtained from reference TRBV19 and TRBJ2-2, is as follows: DGGITQSPKYLFRKEGQNVTLSCEQNLNHDAMYWYRQDPGQGLRLIYYSQIVNDFQKGDIAEGYSVSREKKESFPLTVTSAQKNPTAFYLCASSIQGRAGELFFGEGSRLTVL.